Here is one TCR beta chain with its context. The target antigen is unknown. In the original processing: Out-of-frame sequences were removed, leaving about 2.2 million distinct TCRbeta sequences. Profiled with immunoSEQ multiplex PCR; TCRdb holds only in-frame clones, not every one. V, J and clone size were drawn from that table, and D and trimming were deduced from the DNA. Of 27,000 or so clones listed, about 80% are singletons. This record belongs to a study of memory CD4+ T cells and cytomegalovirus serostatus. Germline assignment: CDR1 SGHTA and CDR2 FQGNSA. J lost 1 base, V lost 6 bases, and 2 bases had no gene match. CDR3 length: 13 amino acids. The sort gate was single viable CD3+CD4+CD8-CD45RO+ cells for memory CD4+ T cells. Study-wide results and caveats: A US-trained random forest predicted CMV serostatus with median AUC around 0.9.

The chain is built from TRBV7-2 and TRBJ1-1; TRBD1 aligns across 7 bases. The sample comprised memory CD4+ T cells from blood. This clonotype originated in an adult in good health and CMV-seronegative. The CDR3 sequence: CASRRQGNTEAFF. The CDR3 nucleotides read TGTGCCAGCAGACGACAGGGGAACACTGAAGCTTTCTTT.